This T cell receptor (beta chain) was sequenced in a study of T-cell reconstitution after alpha-beta-depleted transplantation in children. Researchers prepared the TCRbeta library using unique molecular identifiers, the study reports. In TCRdb, the PCR reads were re-called with MiXCR into one record per CDR3 protein. The data show 300,000 to 400,000 distinct CDR3 sequences, 13% seen once. This CDR3 has 18 residues. Germline assignment: CDR1 SGDLS and CDR2 YYNGEE. With 4 bases clipped from V and 5 bases from J, the junction kept 13 bases outside the gene matches. This specimen was PBMCs, taken from the stem cell graft. The genes are TRBV9 and TRBJ2-2, with 11 bases that match TRBD2. This receptor was taken from a human donor who donated a stem cell graft to a child with Fanconi anemia. The CDR3 reads CASSPQLVAGGPTGELFF. The CDR3 DNA reads TGTGCCAGCAGCCCCCAGTTGGTAGCGGGGGGGCCGACCGGGGAGCTGTTTTTT.